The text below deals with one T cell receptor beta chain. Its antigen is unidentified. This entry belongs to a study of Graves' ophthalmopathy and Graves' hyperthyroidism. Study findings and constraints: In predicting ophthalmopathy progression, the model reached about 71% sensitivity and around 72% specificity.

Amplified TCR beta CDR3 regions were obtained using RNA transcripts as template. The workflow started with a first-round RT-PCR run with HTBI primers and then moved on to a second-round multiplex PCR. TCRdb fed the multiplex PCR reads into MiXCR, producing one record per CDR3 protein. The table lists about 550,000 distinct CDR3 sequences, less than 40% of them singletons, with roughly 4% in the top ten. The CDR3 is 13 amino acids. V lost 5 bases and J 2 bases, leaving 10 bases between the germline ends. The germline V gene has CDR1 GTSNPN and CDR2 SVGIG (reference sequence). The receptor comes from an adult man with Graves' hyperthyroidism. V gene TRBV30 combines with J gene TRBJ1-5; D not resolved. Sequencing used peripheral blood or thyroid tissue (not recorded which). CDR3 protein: CAWGSSGNQPQHF. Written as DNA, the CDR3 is TGTGCCTGGGGGTCCAGCGGCAATCAGCCCCAGCATTTT.